This is a list of T cell receptor beta chains from one sample in a study of cytotoxic CD8 clonotypes in ibrutinib-treated CLL. Sequencing used immunoSEQ multiplex PCR; TCRdb keeps in-frame clones, though not all of them. Of over 70,000 clones in the sample, approximately 86% are singletons; the top ten hold 5% to 6%. Sample: PBMCs, taken before ibrutinib treatment. The receptor source for this set is a human donor with chronic lymphocytic leukemia. CDR3s include the opening cysteine and the closing phenylalanine or tryptophan. The D gene is left open where the match is weak. A clone size is listed for some rows: how often the clone was seen (once, few, many), or a class if it is expanded.

v_call	j_call	d_call	clone_size	cdr3_aa	cdr3_nt
TRBV11-2	TRBJ2-7	-	-	CASSLSTYEQYF	TGTGCCAGCAGCTTATCCACCTACGAGCAGTACTTC
TRBV27	TRBJ2-1	TRBD2	-	CASSLELAGVEQFF	TGTGCCAGCAGTTTAGAACTAGCGGGAGTTGAGCAGTTCTTC
TRBV19	TRBJ1-3	-	-	CASSIGDWDSGNTIYF	TGTGCCAGTAGTATAGGGGACTGGGACTCTGGAAACACCATATATTTT
TRBV2	TRBJ2-3	TRBD1	-	CASSDDDRGSSTDTQYF	TGTGCCAGCAGTGATGACGACAGGGGTTCTAGCACAGATACGCAGTATTTT
TRBV15	TRBJ2-6	TRBD1	-	CATSQDRVTNVLTF	TGTGCCACCAGCCAAGACAGGGTAACCAACGTCCTGACTTTC
TRBV25-1	TRBJ2-1	-	once	CASGSSGTDSYNEQFF	TGTGCCAGCGGCTCCTCGGGGACGGATTCCTACAATGAGCAGTTCTTC
TRBV27	TRBJ1-1	-	-	CASSLSQQGLGTEAFF	TGTGCCAGCAGTTTATCTCAACAGGGTTTAGGCACTGAAGCTTTCTTT
TRBV10-2	TRBJ2-2	TRBD2	-	CASTVAGGGGGELFF	TGCGCCAGCACCGTAGCGGGAGGAGGGGGCGGGGAGCTGTTTTTT
TRBV2	TRBJ1-5	TRBD1	few	CASSQGANQPQHF	TGTGCCAGCAGTCAGGGGGCCAATCAGCCCCAGCATTTT
TRBV5-1	TRBJ2-7	TRBD1	-	CASSPGQGRAYEQYF	TGCGCCAGCAGTCCCGGACAGGGGCGAGCCTACGAGCAGTACTTC
TRBV5-4	TRBJ2-1	TRBD2	-	CASSSGTSGKNEQFF	TGTGCCAGCAGCTCGGGGACTAGCGGGAAAAATGAGCAGTTCTTC
TRBV4-2	TRBJ2-1	TRBD1	-	CASSQDPDRADEQFF	TGTGCCAGCAGCCAAGATCCGGACAGGGCTGATGAGCAGTTCTTC
TRBV11-2	TRBJ1-1	-	medium-sized	CASSLMNTEAFF	TGTGCCAGCAGCTTAATGAACACTGAAGCTTTCTTT
TRBV30	TRBJ1-3	-	-	CAWSLPVGNTIYF	TGTGCCTGGTCCCTCCCTGTCGGGAACACCATATATTTT
TRBV28	TRBJ2-2	-	-	CASSGLRAGELFF	TGTGCCAGCAGTGGGCTGAGGGCCGGGGAGCTGTTTTTT
TRBV27	TRBJ2-1	-	-	CASSLFGENNEQFF	TGTGCCAGCAGTTTATTCGGGGAGAACAATGAGCAGTTCTTC
TRBV19	TRBJ1-1	-	-	CASSAQGNTEAFF	TGTGCCAGTAGTGCACAGGGGAACACTGAAGCTTTCTTT
TRBV11-2	TRBJ2-7	TRBD2	-	CASSFGLAGVYEQYF	TGTGCCAGCAGCTTTGGACTAGCGGGAGTCTACGAGCAGTACTTC
TRBV6-1	TRBJ1-1	-	-	CASMGTTLAAFF	TGTGCCAGCATGGGTACGACGCTAGCAGCTTTCTTT
TRBV7-2	TRBJ1-1	-	-	CASSLPRGSEAFF	TGTGCCAGCAGCCTCCCGCGGGGGTCTGAAGCTTTCTTT
TRBV7-6	TRBJ2-5	TRBD2	few	CASSLVASGSRETQYF	TGTGCCAGCAGCTTAGTGGCTAGCGGGAGTAGGGAGACCCAGTACTTC
TRBV27	TRBJ1-2	-	-	CASSLSRDNYGYTF	TGTGCCAGCAGTTTATCGAGGGATAACTATGGCTACACCTTC
TRBV7-9	TRBJ2-1	-	-	CASSLALSSDWGEGEQFF	TGTGCCAGCAGCTTAGCGCTCTCATCGGACTGGGGAGAGGGTGAGCAGTTCTTC
TRBV4-1	TRBJ1-5	TRBD1	-	CASSQVGQGYGSNQPQHF	TGCGCCAGCAGCCAAGTAGGACAGGGATACGGTAGCAATCAGCCCCAGCATTTT
TRBV27	TRBJ2-3	TRBD1	once	CASSLDRGRDTQYF	TGTGCCAGCAGTTTGGACAGGGGACGGGATACGCAGTATTTT
TRBV4-2	TRBJ1-1	-	once	CASSQGVANTEAFF	TGTGCCAGCAGTCAGGGTGTAGCGAACACTGAAGCTTTCTTT
TRBV9	TRBJ2-3	-	once	CASSVGPSGAPTDTQYF	TGTGCCAGCAGCGTAGGACCCAGCGGAGCACCCACAGATACGCAGTATTTT
TRBV30	TRBJ2-1	TRBD2	-	CAWSTGGYNEQFF	TGTGCCTGGAGTACGGGAGGTTACAATGAGCAGTTCTTC
TRBV28	TRBJ2-5	TRBD1	-	CASSLGQQETQYF	TGTGCCAGCAGCCTGGGACAGCAAGAGACCCAGTACTTC
TRBV7-6	TRBJ1-2	TRBD1	-	CASSLPGQDNYGYTF	TGTGCCAGCAGCTTGCCGGGACAGGATAACTATGGCTACACCTTC
TRBV5-1	TRBJ2-7	-	-	CASQLLPLLSSYEQYF	TGCGCCAGTCAACTTTTGCCCCTCCTAAGCTCCTACGAGCAGTACTTC
TRBV27	TRBJ1-2	-	-	CASKSGGANYGYTF	TGTGCCAGCAAGAGTGGCGGGGCCAACTATGGCTACACCTTC
TRBV9	TRBJ2-2	TRBD2	-	CASSSGLAGEKRLAGELFF	TGTGCCAGCAGCTCGGGACTAGCGGGAGAAAAAAGGTTGGCCGGGGAGCTGTTTTTT
TRBV6-5	TRBJ1-1	-	-	CASSYSQNTEAFF	TGTGCCAGCAGTTACAGCCAGAACACTGAAGCTTTCTTT
TRBV5-1	TRBJ2-5	-	-	CASSLGAGPQETQYF	TGCGCCAGCAGCTTGGGTGCGGGACCTCAAGAGACCCAGTACTTC
TRBV27	TRBJ2-5	TRBD1	-	CASRPTTGGGKTQYF	TGTGCCAGCAGACCTACGACAGGGGGCGGGAAGACCCAGTACTTC
TRBV18	TRBJ1-4	-	few	CASSPNNEKLFF	TGTGCCAGCTCACCAAATAATGAAAAACTGTTTTTT
TRBV18	TRBJ2-7	-	-	CASSPVADLGNEQYF	TGTGCCAGCTCACCAGTAGCGGATCTCGGTAACGAGCAGTACTTC
TRBV6-5	TRBJ1-2	-	-	CASSRGSKALNGYTF	TGTGCCAGCAGCCGCGGATCCAAGGCCCTGAATGGCTACACCTTC
TRBV30	TRBJ1-5	-	once	CAWSEGLQNQPQHF	TGTGCCTGGAGTGAGGGTTTACAGAATCAGCCCCAGCATTTT
TRBV10-3	TRBJ2-1	-	-	CAISEPGDPEQFF	TGTGCCATCAGTGAGCCGGGGGATCCTGAGCAGTTCTTC
TRBV5-1	TRBJ2-1	TRBD2	-	CASSRATPGLADDYNEQFF	TGCGCCAGCAGCCGAGCCACCCCGGGACTAGCGGACGACTACAATGAGCAGTTCTTC
TRBV9	TRBJ1-1	TRBD1	-	CASSYDRGGTEAFF	TGTGCCAGCAGCTACGACAGGGGTGGCACTGAAGCTTTCTTT
TRBV25-1	TRBJ2-7	-	-	CASSEGGAYEQYF	TGTGCCAGCAGCGAGGGCGGGGCCTACGAGCAGTACTTC
TRBV4-3	TRBJ1-5	-	-	CASSQGDTGNQPQHF	TGCGCCAGCAGCCAAGGCGACACAGGCAATCAGCCCCAGCATTTT